This T cell receptor (beta chain) was sequenced during a study of cytomegalovirus exposure and HLA in healthy donors. Though nominally healthy at sampling, donors likely had unrecorded immune exposures. Notes on the study in general: A previous analysis found most TCR beta V segments productive roughly 87% or roughly 30% of the time. A later look showed TCR association rates differing by HLA locus, highest for DRB1 and lowest for HLA-C. Roughly even sequencing depth across donors was the assumption behind the presence/absence analyses.

PCR primers comprised 60 Vbeta and 13 Jbeta primers. The assay was immunoSEQ multiplex PCR, and TCRdb's table has in-frame clones only and misses some. The data show under 150,000 clones, roughly four fifths seen once. The V gene end was trimmed by 6 bases and the J gene end by 4 bases; junction bases not matched to a gene: 5. CDR1 and CDR2 from the germline V gene are SQVTM and ANQGSEA. CDR3 length: 14 residues. On this clone itself: Its antigen is as yet unknown.

The chain carries TRBV29-1 and TRBJ2-2; 10 nucleotides line up with TRBD1. Sequences were obtained from PBMCs. The TCR sequence derives from a woman aged 40 to 50 in good health and CMV-seronegative. The DNA of the CDR3 is TGCAGCGTGGGACAGGGGCGAGGCACCGGGGAGCTGTTTTTT. Its translation: CSVGQGRGTGELFF.